What follows describes a single T cell receptor beta chain. The repertoire was sequenced with immunoSEQ multiplex PCR; TCRdb's copy has only in-frame clones and lacks some. The sample includes 30,000 to 35,000 clones, none of them occurring once. This entry comes from a study of T cells after posttransplantation cyclophosphamide. The CDR3 totals 14 residues. The germline gives CDR1 MGHRA, CDR2 YSYEKL. The V and J ends lost 1 base and 5 bases respectively, with 11 bases between them. The specimen was PBMCs. The V and J genes are TRBV4-1 and TRBJ1-1; TRBD1 is a possible D gene (5 bases). This TCR derives from a woman aged 50 to 60 in good health and a related stem cell transplant donor. The DNA of the CDR3 is TGCGCCAGCAGCCAAGTGCAGGGAAGGACTGAAGCTTTCTTT. Amino acids: CASSQVQGRTEAFF.